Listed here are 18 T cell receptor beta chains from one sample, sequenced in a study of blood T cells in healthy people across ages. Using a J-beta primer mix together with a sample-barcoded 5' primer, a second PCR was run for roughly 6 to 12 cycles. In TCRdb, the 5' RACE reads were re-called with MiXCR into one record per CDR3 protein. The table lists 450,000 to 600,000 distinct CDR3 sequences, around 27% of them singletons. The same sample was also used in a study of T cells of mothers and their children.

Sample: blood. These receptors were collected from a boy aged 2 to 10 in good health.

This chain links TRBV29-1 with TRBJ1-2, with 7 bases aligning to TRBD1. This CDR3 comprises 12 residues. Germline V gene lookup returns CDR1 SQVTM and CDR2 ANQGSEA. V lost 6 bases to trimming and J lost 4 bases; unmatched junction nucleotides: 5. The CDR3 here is CSVGDSLYGYTF. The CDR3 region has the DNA TGCAGCGTAGGGGACAGCCTCTATGGCTACACCTTC.

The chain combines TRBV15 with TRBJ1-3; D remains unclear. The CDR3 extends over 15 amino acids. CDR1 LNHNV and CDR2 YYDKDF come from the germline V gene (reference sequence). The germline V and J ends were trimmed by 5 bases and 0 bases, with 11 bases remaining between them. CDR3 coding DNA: TGTGCCACCAGCCCCCGACGGGACTCTGGAAACACCATATATTTT. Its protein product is CATSPRRDSGNTIYF.

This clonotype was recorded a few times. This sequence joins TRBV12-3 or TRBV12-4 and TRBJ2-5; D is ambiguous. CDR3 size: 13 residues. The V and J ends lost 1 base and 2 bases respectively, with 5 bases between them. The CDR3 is CASSLDLQETQYF. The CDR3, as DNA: TGTGCCAGCAGTTTAGACCTTCAAGAGACCCAGTACTTC.

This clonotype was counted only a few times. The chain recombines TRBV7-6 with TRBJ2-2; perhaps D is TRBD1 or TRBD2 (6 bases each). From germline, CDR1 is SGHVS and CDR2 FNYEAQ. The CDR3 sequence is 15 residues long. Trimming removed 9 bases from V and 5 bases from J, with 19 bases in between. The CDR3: CASHKGGSGTGELFF. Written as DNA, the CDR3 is TGTGCCAGTCATAAGGGGGGATCCGGTACCGGGGAGCTGTTTTTT.

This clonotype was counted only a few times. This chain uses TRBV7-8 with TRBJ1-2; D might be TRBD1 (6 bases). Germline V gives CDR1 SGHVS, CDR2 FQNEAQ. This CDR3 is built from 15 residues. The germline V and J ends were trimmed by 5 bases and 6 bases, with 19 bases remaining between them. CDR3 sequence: CASSHRDTQLDGYTF. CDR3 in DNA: TGTGCCAGCAGCCACCGGGACACTCAGCTGGATGGCTACACCTTC.

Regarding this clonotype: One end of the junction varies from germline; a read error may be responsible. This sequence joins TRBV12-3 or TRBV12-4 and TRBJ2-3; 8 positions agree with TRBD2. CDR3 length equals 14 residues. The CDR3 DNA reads TGTGCCAGCAGTTTCATAGCGGGATCAGATGCGCAGTATTTT. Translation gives CASSFIAGSDAQYF.

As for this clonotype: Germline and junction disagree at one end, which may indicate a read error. The DNA of the CDR3 is TGCGCCTGCAGCTTGGGGACTAGCGGAGGAAATGAGCAGTTCTTC. Protein: CACSLGTSGGNEQFF. This chain connects TRBV5-1 to TRBJ2-5; 11 bases map to TRBD2. The DNA end favors TRBJ2-1, so the J call may be wrong. Germline values: CDR1 SGHRS, CDR2 YFSETQ. The CDR3 covers 15 residues.

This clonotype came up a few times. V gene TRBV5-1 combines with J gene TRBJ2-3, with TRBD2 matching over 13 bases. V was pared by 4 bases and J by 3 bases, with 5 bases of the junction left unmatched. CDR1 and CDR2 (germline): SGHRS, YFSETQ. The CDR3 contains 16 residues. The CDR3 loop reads CASSHGLAGVTDTQYF. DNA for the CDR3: TGCGCCAGCAGCCACGGACTAGCGGGAGTTACAGATACGCAGTATTTT.

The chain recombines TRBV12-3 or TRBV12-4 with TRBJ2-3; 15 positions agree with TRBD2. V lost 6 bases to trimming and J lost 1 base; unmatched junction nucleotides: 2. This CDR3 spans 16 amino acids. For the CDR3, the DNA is TGTGCCAGCAGGGGACTAGCGGGGGGTGGCACAGATACGCAGTATTTT. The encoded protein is CASRGLAGGGTDTQYF.

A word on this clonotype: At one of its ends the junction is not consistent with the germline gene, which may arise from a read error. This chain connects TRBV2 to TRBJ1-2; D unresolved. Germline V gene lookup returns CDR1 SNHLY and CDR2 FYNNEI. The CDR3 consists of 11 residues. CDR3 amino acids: CASSERTTTKF. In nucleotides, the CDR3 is TGTGCCAGCAGTGAAAGGACCACGACCAAATTC.

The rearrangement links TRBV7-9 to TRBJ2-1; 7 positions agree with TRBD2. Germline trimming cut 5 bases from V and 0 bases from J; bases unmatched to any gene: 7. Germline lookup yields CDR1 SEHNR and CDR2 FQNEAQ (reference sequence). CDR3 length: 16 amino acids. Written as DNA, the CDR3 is TGTGCCAGCAGCCAGAGTCTAGCGGACTCCTACAATGAGCAGTTCTTC. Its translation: CASSQSLADSYNEQFF.

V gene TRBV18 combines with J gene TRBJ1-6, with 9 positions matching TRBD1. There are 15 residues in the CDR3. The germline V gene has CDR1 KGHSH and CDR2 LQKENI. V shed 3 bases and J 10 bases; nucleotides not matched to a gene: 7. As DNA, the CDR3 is TGTGCCAGCTCACCCCGGACAGGGGAGAGGTCACCCCTCCACTTT. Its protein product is CASSPRTGERSPLHF.

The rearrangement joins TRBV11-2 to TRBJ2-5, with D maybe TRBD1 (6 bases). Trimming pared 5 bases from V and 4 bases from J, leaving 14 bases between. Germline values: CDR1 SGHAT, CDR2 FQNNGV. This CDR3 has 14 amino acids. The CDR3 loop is CASSPRGGGETQYF. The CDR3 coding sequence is TGTGCCAGCAGCCCCCGAGGGGGTGGAGAGACCCAGTACTTC.

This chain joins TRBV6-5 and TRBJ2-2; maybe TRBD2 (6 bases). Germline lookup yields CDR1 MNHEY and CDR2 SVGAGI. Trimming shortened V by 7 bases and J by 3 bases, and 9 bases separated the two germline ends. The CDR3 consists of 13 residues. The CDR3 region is CASTRGYTGELFF. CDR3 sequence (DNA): TGTGCCAGCACGCGGGGTTACACCGGGGAGCTGTTTTTT.

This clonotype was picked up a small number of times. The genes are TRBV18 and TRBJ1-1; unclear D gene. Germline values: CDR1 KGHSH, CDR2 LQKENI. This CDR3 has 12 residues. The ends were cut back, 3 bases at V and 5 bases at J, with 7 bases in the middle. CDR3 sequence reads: CASSPADTEAFF. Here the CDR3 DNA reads TGTGCCAGCTCACCGGCGGATACTGAAGCTTTCTTT.

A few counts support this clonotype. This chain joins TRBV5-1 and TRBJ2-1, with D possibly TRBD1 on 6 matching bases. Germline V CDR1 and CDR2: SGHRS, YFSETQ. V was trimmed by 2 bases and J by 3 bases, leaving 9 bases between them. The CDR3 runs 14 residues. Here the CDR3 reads CASSFEGDYNEQFF. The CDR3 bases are TGCGCCAGCAGCTTTGAGGGGGACTACAATGAGCAGTTCTTC.

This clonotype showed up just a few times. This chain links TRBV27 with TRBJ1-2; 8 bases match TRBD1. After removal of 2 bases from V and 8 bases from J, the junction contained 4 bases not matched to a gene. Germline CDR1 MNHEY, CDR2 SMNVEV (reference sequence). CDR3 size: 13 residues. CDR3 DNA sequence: TGTGCCAGCAGTTTAAACAGGGGGGGAGGCTACACCTTC. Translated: CASSLNRGGGYTF.

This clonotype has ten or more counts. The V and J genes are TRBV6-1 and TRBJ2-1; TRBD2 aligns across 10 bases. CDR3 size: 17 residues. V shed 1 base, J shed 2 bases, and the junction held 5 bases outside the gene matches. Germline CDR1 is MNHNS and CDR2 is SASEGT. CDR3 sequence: CASSEELAGGPYNEQFF. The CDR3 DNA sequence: TGTGCCAGCAGTGAAGAATTAGCGGGGGGACCCTACAATGAGCAGTTCTTC.